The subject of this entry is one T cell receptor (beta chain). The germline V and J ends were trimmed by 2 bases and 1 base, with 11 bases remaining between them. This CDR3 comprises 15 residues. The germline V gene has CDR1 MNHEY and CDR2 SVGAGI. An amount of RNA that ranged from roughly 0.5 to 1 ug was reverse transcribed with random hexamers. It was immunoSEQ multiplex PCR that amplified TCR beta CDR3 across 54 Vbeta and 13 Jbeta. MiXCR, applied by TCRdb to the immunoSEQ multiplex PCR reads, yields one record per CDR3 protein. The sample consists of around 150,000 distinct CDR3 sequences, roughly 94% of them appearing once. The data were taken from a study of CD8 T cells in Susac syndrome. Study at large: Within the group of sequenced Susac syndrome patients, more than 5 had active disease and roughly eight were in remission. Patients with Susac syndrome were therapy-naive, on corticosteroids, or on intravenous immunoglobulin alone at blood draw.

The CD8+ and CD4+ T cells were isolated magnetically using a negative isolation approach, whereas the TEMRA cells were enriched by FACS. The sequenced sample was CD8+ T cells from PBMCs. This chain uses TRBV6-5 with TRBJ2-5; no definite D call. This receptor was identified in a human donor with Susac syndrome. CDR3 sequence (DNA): TGTGCCAGCAGTTACCGGGCAGTGCTCCAAGAGACCCAGTACTTC. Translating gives CASSYRAVLQETQYF.